The clone carrying this TCR beta chain was observed a few times. Its target is not known. The PCR had 60 Vbeta and 13 Jbeta primers. Libraries were prepared by immunoSEQ multiplex PCR; TCRdb keeps only in-frame clonotypes and omits some of them. The sample lists 170,000 or so clones, about 83% occurring once. The sample is drawn from a study of cytomegalovirus exposure and HLA in healthy donors. Study-wide background: Researchers previously reported finding 90 million to 130 million unique TCR beta sequences from 150 million to 200 million T cells. Study-wide findings and caveats: Available immune exposure information was restricted to CMV serostatus only. Cytomegalovirus status was reportedly diagnosed by the classifier with high sensitivity and specificity. Later analysis suggested links between common viral pathogens and several top significant clusters.

CDR3 length: 17 amino acids. Germline CDR1 reads SEHNR; CDR2 reads FQNEAQ (reference sequence). The V and J ends lost 5 bases and 0 bases respectively, with 19 bases between them. The chain is built from TRBV7-9 and TRBJ1-1; D might be TRBD1 (5 bases). The sample comprised PBMCs. This sequence originates from a girl aged 5 to 17 in good health and CMV-seropositive. CDR3 DNA sequence: TGTGCCAGCAGCCCGGGGGTGTGGAGGACGGTGAACACTGAAGCTTTCTTT. Translation: CASSPGVWRTVNTEAFF.